The 8 T cell receptor beta chains given below trace back to one sample, sequenced in a study of T cells in Graves' hyperthyroidism and ophthalmopathy. The CDR3 regions of TCR beta were amplified from RNA transcripts. First-round RT-PCR with HTBI primers amplified the TCR CDR3 region. TCRdb used MiXCR to reprocess the multiplex PCR reads, holding one entry per CDR3 protein. The data contain hundreds of thousands of distinct CDR3 sequences, over 10% of them singletons. The sequencing sample was made of blood. These receptors came from a woman aged 18-29 years with Graves' hyperthyroidism.

This clonotype was seen many times. The V gene is TRBV20-1, the J gene TRBJ2-5, with 14 bases identical to TRBD2. The germline V gene has CDR1 DFQATT and CDR2 SNEGSKA (reference sequence). V shed 5 bases and J 5 bases; nucleotides not matched to a gene: 4. There are 14 residues in the CDR3. As DNA, the CDR3 is TGCAGTGCTCACGGGACTAGCGGGAGTGAGACCCAGTACTTC. Encoded protein: CSAHGTSGSETQYF.

This clonotype was counted many times. The chain combines TRBV28 with TRBJ2-3; the match to TRBD1 covers 7 bases. Unmatched junction bases numbered 2, after V lost 6 bases and J lost 2 bases. This CDR3 is built from 13 residues. CDR1 and CDR2 from the germline V gene are MDHEN and SYDVKM. The CDR3 DNA follows: TGTGCCAGCAGGGACAGGTTCACAGATACGCAGTATTTT. As protein: CASRDRFTDTQYF.

This clonotype occurred a few times. The chain links TRBV14 to TRBJ2-2; tentative D call: TRBD2 (6 bases). CDR3 length: 14 amino acids. Germline values: CDR1 SGHDN, CDR2 FVKESK. With 5 bases removed from V and 6 bases from J, the gap between germline ends came to 13 bases. The CDR3 region is CASSDNREPGELFF. For the CDR3, the DNA is TGTGCCAGCAGCGACAACCGGGAGCCCGGGGAGCTGTTTTTT.

The table lists this clonotype with many counts. V is TRBV3-1 and J is TRBJ2-2; D is perhaps TRBD1 (7 bases). Germline lookup yields CDR1 LGHDT and CDR2 YNNKEL (reference sequence). V was clipped by 2 bases and J by 2 bases, with 9 bases between them. This CDR3 comprises 15 residues. The CDR3 sequence is CASSQQGGNTGELFF. In nucleotides, the CDR3 is TGTGCCAGCAGCCAACAGGGGGGAAACACCGGGGAGCTGTTTTTT.

The sample holds many counts of this clonotype. The genes are TRBV5-1 and TRBJ2-4; 9 bases match TRBD1. The ends lost 3 bases at V and 7 bases at J; junction bases unmatched: 5. The CDR3 is 14 amino acids. The germline gives CDR1 SGHRS, CDR2 YFSETQ. CDR3 loop: CASSSGTGYNIQYF. The DNA of the CDR3 is TGCGCCAGCAGCTCCGGGACAGGGTACAACATTCAGTACTTC.

The J gene is TRBJ2-1, the V gene TRBV12-3 or TRBV12-4; TRBD1 is a possible D gene (7 bases). There are 16 residues in the CDR3. V shed 1 base and J shed 7 bases, with 17 bases lying between them. In DNA form, the CDR3 reads TGTGCCAGCAGTTTAGGGGCCTCAGGGGGGATTAATGAGCAGTTCTTC. Residues: CASSLGASGGINEQFF.

A word on this clonotype: Possible read error: a much larger clone is one base away. The genes are TRBV20-1 and TRBJ1-2; D is undetermined. This CDR3 has 14 amino acids. Germline values: CDR1 DFQATT, CDR2 SNEGSKA (reference sequence). The germline V and J ends were trimmed by 0 bases and 9 bases, with 17 bases remaining between them. The CDR3 coding sequence is TGCAGTGCTAGAGATTTGATCTCATGGTATAGCTACACCTTC. This codes for CSARDLISWYSYTF.

This clonotype has at least ten counts. This chain joins TRBV30 and TRBJ1-4; the D is unclear. The V gene's germline CDR1 is GTSNPN and CDR2 SVGIG (reference sequence). V gave up 0 bases and J gave up 5 bases, with 25 bases separating them. This CDR3 has 19 amino acids. For the CDR3, the DNA is TGTGCCTGGAGTGTCCAAACCCTCTTGGGTCCTTGGGCAAATGAAAAACTGTTTTTT. Residues: CAWSVQTLLGPWANEKLFF.